The 27 T cell receptor beta chains below come from one sample, sequenced in a study of OX40 agonist ivuxolimab in advanced cancers. Profiling relied on immunoSEQ multiplex PCR, and the TCRdb table lists in-frame clones only, not all of them. The sample carries around 34,000 clones, 70% to 90% recorded once. The material sequenced was CD4+ or CD8+ T cells sorted from blood, taken in a trial of the OX40 agonist ivuxolimab. These receptors all stem from an adult with an advanced solid tumor such as melanoma, head and neck, liver or kidney cancer.

The rearrangement uses TRBV9 and TRBJ2-5; D gene unclear. The assigned J gene may be wrong: the sequence end matches TRBJ2-7 better. The V gene's germline CDR1 is SGDLS and CDR2 YYNGEE. The CDR3 contains 14 residues. The CDR3 bases are TGTGCCAGCAGCGTGGGGTCAAGCTCCTACGAGCAGTACTTC. Protein sequence: CASSVGSSSYEQYF.

The chain carries TRBV7-3 and TRBJ1-2; 7 nucleotides align to TRBD1. This CDR3 contains 15 residues. With V trimmed by 5 bases and J by 2 bases, 8 bases remained unmatched. CDR1 and CDR2 from the germline V gene are SGHTA and FQGTGA. The CDR3 region has the DNA TGTGCCAGCAGCCAGGGGGGAATTTCCAACTATGGCTACACCTTC. As protein: CASSQGGISNYGYTF. The variable domain in full, with the rest retrieved from reference TRBV7-3 and TRBJ1-2, is GAGVSQTPSNKVTEKGKYVELRCDPISGHTALYWYRQSLGQGPEFLIYFQGTGAADDSGLPNDRFFAVRPEGSVSTLKIQRTERGDSAVYLCASSQGGISNYGYTFGSGTRLTVV.

The chain employs TRBV5-6 and TRBJ1-2; possibly TRBD1 for D (5 bases). The V and J ends lost 0 bases and 4 bases respectively, with 10 bases between them. The CDR3 extends over 14 amino acids. Germline CDR1 is SGHDT and CDR2 is YYEEEE. The CDR3 spells CASSLGTSFYGYTF. DNA of the CDR3: TGTGCCAGCAGCTTGGGGACAAGCTTCTATGGCTACACCTTC.

V gene TRBV5-1 combines with J gene TRBJ2-6, with D unresolved. This CDR3 has 15 residues. Germline CDR1 SGHRS, CDR2 YFSETQ. V was cut by 0 bases and J by 0 bases, with 4 bases left in between. The CDR3 nucleotides read TGCGCCAGCAGCTTGGACAGCTCTGGGGCCAACGTCCTGACTTTC. It specifies CASSLDSSGANVLTF.

The genes are TRBV30 and TRBJ1-1, with 7 positions matching TRBD1. The CDR3 sequence is 14 residues long. Germline loops: CDR1 GTSNPN, CDR2 SVGIG (reference sequence). The V gene end was trimmed by 0 bases and the J gene end by 1 base; junction bases not matched to a gene: 2. Here the CDR3 DNA reads TGTGCCTGGAGTGTGGACAGGAAGAACACTGAAGCTTTCTTT. This encodes CAWSVDRKNTEAFF.

V usage is TRBV6-1 and J usage is TRBJ2-1; 8 nucleotides align to TRBD1. V was pared by 6 bases and J by 6 bases, with 1 base of the junction left unmatched. Germline V gene data show CDR1 as MNHNS and CDR2 as SASEGT. The CDR3 spans 12 residues. CDR3 residues: CASRGTGNEQFF. The CDR3 nucleotides are TGTGCCAGCAGGGGGACAGGCAATGAGCAGTTCTTC.

The chain joins TRBV6-5 to TRBJ1-1; no firm D call. CDR3 length: 14 amino acids. V gave up 0 bases and J gave up 2 bases, with 7 bases separating them. Germline-derived CDR1 and CDR2 are MNHEY and SVGAGI. The CDR3 sequence is CASSYSSVNTEAFF. In nucleotides, the CDR3 is TGTGCCAGCAGTTACTCTTCCGTCAACACTGAAGCTTTCTTT.

Concerning this clone itself: Distinct nucleotide sequences in the sample also encode this CDR3. The genes are TRBV27 and TRBJ2-2; no reliable D call. The length of the CDR3 is 13 residues. V was cut by 6 bases and J by 1 base, with 6 bases left in between. The V gene's germline CDR1 is MNHEY and CDR2 SMNVEV (reference sequence). The CDR3 nucleotides read TGTGCCAGCAGCCTGGTGAACACCGGGGAGCTGTTTTTT. It specifies CASSLVNTGELFF.

V is TRBV4-3 and J is TRBJ1-2; D ambiguous. CDR3 length equals 14 residues. V lost 1 base and J lost 4, with 10 bases in between. The germline CDR1 and CDR2 sequences are LGHNA and YSLEER. This CDR3 reads CASSQAGGVYGYTF. Written as DNA, the CDR3 is TGCGCCAGCAGCCAAGCTGGCGGAGTCTATGGCTACACCTTC.

The chain employs TRBV14 and TRBJ2-4; the D gene is possibly TRBD1 (6 bases). This CDR3 has 12 amino acids. Per the germline V gene, CDR1 is SGHDN and CDR2 is FVKESK. V dropped 9 bases and J dropped 11 bases, with 17 bases sitting between them. The CDR3 region has the DNA TGTGCCAGGAAAGACAGGCCATCCCTTCAGTACTTC. Amino acids: CARKDRPSLQYF.

The chain is built from TRBV7-9 and TRBJ1-1, with D perhaps TRBD1 (5 bases). V dropped 2 bases and J dropped 11 bases, with 18 bases sitting between them. Germline V gene lookup returns CDR1 SEHNR and CDR2 FQNEAQ (reference sequence). This CDR3 has 14 amino acids. CDR3 nucleotide sequence: TGTGCCAGCAGCTTAAGTTTGGCCGGGACGCGGGCTTTCTTT. Translated: CASSLSLAGTRAFF.

The CDR3 loop is CASSSDRGGNTIYF. For the CDR3, the DNA is TGTGCCAGCAGTTCGGACAGGGGTGGAAACACCATATATTTT. The chain has TRBV28 and TRBJ1-3; 9 positions match TRBD1. The trim removed 4 bases at V and 3 bases at J, leaving 1 base unmatched. Germline V CDR1 and CDR2: MDHEN, SYDVKM. CDR3 length: 14 amino acids.

This chain uses TRBV29-1 with TRBJ2-7, with TRBD1 matching 8 bases. CDR3 size: 21 residues. The germline V gene has CDR1 SQVTM and CDR2 ANQGSEA. V lost 4 bases to trimming and J lost 0 bases; unmatched junction nucleotides: 26. CDR3 sequence (DNA): TGCAGCGTTGGCCCGAATTCTCATTTCAACGACAGGACAGGGAGCTCCTACGAGCAGTACTTC. This codes for CSVGPNSHFNDRTGSSYEQYF.

The V gene is TRBV5-4, the J gene TRBJ2-1, with D perhaps TRBD1 (5 bases). Between the trimmed V and J ends, which lost 9 bases and 6 bases, there was a span of 16 bases. This CDR3 is built from 13 residues. The germline V gene has CDR1 SGHNT and CDR2 YYREEE (reference sequence). CDR3 bases: TGTGCCATCCCCCATGGGGCTAGCAATGAGCAGTTCTTC. Protein: CAIPHGASNEQFF.

The chain combines TRBV10-2 with TRBJ2-3, with no clear D. The germline V gene encodes CDR1 WSHSY and CDR2 SAAADI. The V end was cut by 0 bases, the J end by 4 bases, with 17 bases between. CDR3 length: 17 residues. CDR3 loop: CASSESDASFGADTQYF. The CDR3 DNA reads TGCGCCAGCAGTGAGTCGGACGCCTCTTTCGGAGCAGATACGCAGTATTTT.

A remark on this clone: An end of the junction differs from the germline gene, which may be a read error. This chain uses TRBV5-8 with TRBJ2-5, with 7 bases aligning to TRBD1. The CDR3 is 14 residues long. Germline CDR1 is SGHTS and CDR2 is YDEGEE. The CDR3 reads CASTRTGIQDTQYF. Written as DNA, the CDR3 is TGTGCCAGCACTCGGACAGGAATCCAAGATACCCAGTACTTC.

The chain carries TRBV6-6 and TRBJ1-1; D perhaps matches TRBD1 (6 bases). Germline loops: CDR1 MNHNY, CDR2 SVGAGI (reference sequence). This CDR3 region has 13 residues. With 6 bases removed from V and 0 bases from J, the gap between germline ends came to 8 bases. Here the CDR3 DNA reads TGTGCCAGCAGGGACAGTATGAACACTGAAGCTTTCTTT. The encoded protein is CASRDSMNTEAFF.

This chain connects TRBV7-9 to TRBJ2-7; 9 bases are shared with TRBD1. Germline CDR1 and CDR2: SEHNR and FQNEAQ (reference sequence). Trimming cost V 6 bases and J 4 bases; bases outside gene matches: 10. This CDR3 contains 15 residues. CDR3 sequence reads: CASRSAWDRVYEQYF. For the CDR3, the DNA is TGTGCCAGCAGATCGGCCTGGGACAGGGTTTACGAGCAGTACTTC.

Concerning this clone: This same CDR3 is encoded by further DNA sequences in the sample. The chain recombines TRBV6-5 with TRBJ1-1; D is uncertain. V dropped 3 bases and J dropped 1 base, with 6 bases sitting between them. Germline loops: CDR1 MNHEY, CDR2 SVGAGI. The CDR3 consists of 13 residues. The CDR3 protein is CASSYAGNTEAFF. CDR3 coding DNA: TGTGCCAGCAGTTATGCCGGGAACACTGAAGCTTTCTTT.

The V call is TRBV14, the J call TRBJ1-1; D gene uncertain. CDR1 and CDR2 from the germline V gene are SGHDN and FVKESK. V lost 3 bases and J lost 0, with 17 bases in between. The CDR3 is 17 amino acids. CDR3 nucleotide sequence: TGTGCCAGCAGCCATGTGGGTAGAACCCCTTTGAACACTGAAGCTTTCTTT. Residues: CASSHVGRTPLNTEAFF. Variable domain in full (rest from reference TRBV14 and TRBJ1-1): EAGVTQFPSHSVIEKGQTVTLRCDPISGHDNLYWYRRVMGKEIKFLLHFVKESKQDESGMPNNRFLAERTGGTYSTLKVQPAELEDSGVYFCASSHVGRTPLNTEAFFGQGTRLTVV.

The gene calls are TRBV4-1 and TRBJ1-6; D not resolved. This CDR3 has 19 amino acids. The germline gives CDR1 MGHRA, CDR2 YSYEKL. The V and J ends lost 0 bases and 0 bases respectively, with 15 bases between them. The CDR3: CASSQDESKGISYNSPLHF. The CDR3 coding sequence is TGCGCCAGCAGCCAAGATGAGAGCAAGGGAATCTCCTATAATTCACCCCTCCACTTT.

The V gene is TRBV7-9, the J gene TRBJ2-7, with TRBD1 as a possible D gene (6 bases). The CDR3 totals 15 residues. Trimming left V 4 bases short and J 3 bases short, with 16 bases between. From germline, CDR1 is SEHNR and CDR2 FQNEAQ (reference sequence). The CDR3 region is CASSSNRDYDYEQYF. The CDR3 DNA follows: TGTGCCAGCAGCTCCAACAGGGATTATGACTACGAGCAGTACTTC.

The rearrangement links TRBV11-2 to TRBJ2-5; 8 bases match TRBD1. V shed 6 bases, J shed 4 bases, and the junction held 13 bases outside the gene matches. The CDR3 is 16 residues long. Germline values: CDR1 SGHAT, CDR2 FQNNGV. CDR3 sequence reads: CASSFSPDRVGETQYF. The CDR3 DNA follows: TGTGCCAGCAGTTTTTCTCCGGACAGGGTGGGAGAGACCCAGTACTTC.

The chain is built from TRBV4-3 and TRBJ2-3; the D gene could be TRBD1 or TRBD2 (5 bases each). CDR3 length equals 16 residues. Per the germline V gene, CDR1 is LGHNA and CDR2 is YSLEER. The ends were cut back, 4 bases at V and 3 bases at J, with 17 bases in the middle. The CDR3 sequence is CASSPLWGTETDTQYF. CDR3 bases: TGCGCCAGCAGCCCCTTATGGGGGACGGAGACAGATACGCAGTATTTT.

The chain joins TRBV6-4 to TRBJ2-7; D remains ambiguous. This CDR3 comprises 12 residues. V was clipped by 9 bases and J by 6 bases, with 15 bases between them. The germline gives CDR1 MRHNA, CDR2 SNTAGT. The CDR3 sequence is CARQPPGCEQYF. The DNA of the CDR3 is TGTGCCAGACAACCCCCCGGCTGCGAGCAGTACTTC.

This rearrangement joins TRBV7-9 to TRBJ2-7; either TRBD1 or TRBD2 may fit D (6 bases each). This CDR3 has 13 amino acids. Germline lookup yields CDR1 SEHNR and CDR2 FQNEAQ (reference sequence). V was cut by 5 bases and J by 5 bases, with 13 bases left in between. The CDR3 is CASSPLGGNEQYF. The CDR3 DNA is TGTGCCAGCAGCCCGCTGGGGGGCAACGAGCAGTACTTC.

This chain's CDR3 is CASDPGQGSVGEKLFF. The CDR3 coding sequence is TGTGCCAGCGATCCGGGACAGGGGTCGGTTGGAGAAAAACTGTTTTTT. V and J are TRBV7-6 and TRBJ1-4, with 10 bases fitting TRBD1. Germline V lookup: CDR1 SGHVS, CDR2 FNYEAQ. J lost 8 bases, V lost 8 bases, and 14 bases had no gene match. The CDR3 consists of 16 residues.